Below, one TCR beta chain is given with its context. Its antigen remains undetermined. Per-base qualities were not stored, and no clone one base away is much larger. This sample stems from a study of blood T cell repertoires in COVID-19 (dated by TCRdb to the early 2020s). Regarding the study in general: Samples from collaborators originated in the United States, Italy and Spain and spanned both the acute and convalescent phases of COVID-19. The prospective study material was composed of cDNA or gDNA derived from T cells, B-cell-depleted T cells, or PBMCs. The dataset comprised deeply sampled blood TCRbeta repertoires from subjects exposed to, actively infected with, or recovered from COVID-19. The repertoires were made available in a free public database intended to serve as a resource for research on the immune response to SARS-CoV-2. The samples were drawn from two sources: the first 160 participants of the ongoing ImmuneRACE study, and some 1,300 subjects contributed by 6 global collaborators. Sample metadata almost always included a de-identified subject ID, COVID-19 status, age in years and sex. Where HLA class I and class II types were available, the types were taken from metadata supplied by the sample provider, not from assay-based typing.

Points the paper makes about the study in general: The amount of clinical and demographic metadata varied by source and participant and was provided uncurated.

TCRbeta CDR3 regions were amplified from genomic DNA using the immunoSEQ Assay, a bias-controlled multiplex PCR. The paper's data handling went like this. Within the assay, amplification of reference gene primers was used to estimate how many nucleated cells each sample contained. To quantify the absolute abundance of each unique TCRbeta CDR3 rearrangement, sequence reads were collapsed and filtered. Productive Simpson clonality was computed per sample as the square root of Simpson's diversity index over productive rearrangements. TCRdb re-hosts the immuneACCESS table, in-frame sequences only. Its copies lack some clones; in the studies checked, an unresolved V gene accounts for under half of them, and the cause for the rest is not known. V and J calls and clone size are copied from that table; D and trimming were computed from the DNA. Recorded for this sample are about 200,000 clones; 84% of them occurred a single time. Around 7.3% of the sample is held by the ten biggest clonotypes.

The collaborating institutions used their own protocols to collect whole blood in K2EDTA tubes. For TCRbeta analysis, collaborators shipped samples in one of three forms: frozen whole blood, isolated PBMCs, or DNA extracted from either of those sample types. The germline V gene provides CDR1 SGHRS and CDR2 YFSETQ. The germline V end is reduced by 4 bases and the J end by 6 bases; junction bases left unmatched: 7. Counted from cysteine to phenylalanine, this CDR3 has 14 amino acids. Kept here is only the CDR3 DNA, which spans 42 bases and is read in frame from base 1. The sequence was collected from a woman aged 50 to 65 with active or convalescent COVID-19. Sequenced sample: peripheral blood. The V and J genes are TRBV5-1 and TRBJ1-1, with TRBD1 matching 9 junction bases. The CDR3 region reads CASSPMRQGAEAFF. The bases read TGCGCCAGCAGCCCGATGAGACAGGGGGCTGAAGCTTTCTTT.